Below are 9 T cell receptor beta chains sequenced from a single sample in a study of blood T cell repertoires in COVID-19. Method: immunoSEQ multiplex PCR; TCRdb's copy keeps in-frame clones and lacks some. Among some 300,000 clones, approximately 86% were seen once, and the ten largest hold over 10%. Sequencing was done on a sample of peripheral blood. These receptors originate from a woman in her sixties or seventies with COVID-19, enrolled during active disease.

The CDR3 protein is CASSVGYGQDGYTF. Here the CDR3 DNA reads TGTGCCAGCAGCGTAGGTTACGGCCAGGATGGCTACACCTTC. The V gene is TRBV9, the J gene TRBJ1-2; D is undetermined. Germline V lookup: CDR1 SGDLS, CDR2 YYNGEE. The V end lost 0 bases, the J end lost 6 bases, and 12 bases lay between the germline ends. The CDR3 consists of 14 residues.

The rearrangement joins TRBV30 to TRBJ1-1; D unclear. CDR3 length: 14 amino acids. Germline V lookup: CDR1 GTSNPN, CDR2 SVGIG (reference sequence). Trimming stripped 5 bases from V and 3 bases from J, with 16 bases between. The CDR3 nucleotides are TGTGCCTGGGCAGGCAGCCTCGGGGACACTGAAGCTTTCTTT. It translates to CAWAGSLGDTEAFF.

This sequence joins TRBV6-5 and TRBJ2-3; D might be TRBD1 (6 bases). Per germline, CDR1 MNHEY and CDR2 SVGAGI. Trimming stripped 8 bases from V and 0 bases from J, with 12 bases between. This CDR3 is built from 14 residues. The CDR3 nucleotides read TGTGCCAGCTTAGCCGGACAGAGCACAGATACGCAGTATTTT. Translation: CASLAGQSTDTQYF.

The gene calls are TRBV30 and TRBJ1-1; D unclear. Germline CDR1 and CDR2: GTSNPN and SVGIG (reference sequence). CDR3 length: 12 amino acids. The V end was cut by 3 bases, the J end by 0 bases, with 5 bases between. The CDR3: CAWREVNTEAFF. Here the CDR3 DNA reads TGTGCCTGGAGAGAGGTGAACACTGAAGCTTTCTTT.

This clone has a single count. The chain couples TRBV6-2 or TRBV6-3 to TRBJ2-1, with 10 bases matching TRBD1. Germline-derived CDR1 and CDR2 are MNHEY and SVGEGT. This CDR3 region has 15 residues. V lost 6 bases, J lost 3 bases, and 5 bases stayed unmatched. For the CDR3, the DNA is TGTGCCAGCAGCCGACAGGGGGCGAACTACAATGAGCAGTTCTTC. This codes for CASSRQGANYNEQFF.

The gene calls are TRBV7-2 and TRBJ2-1, with 8 bases fitting TRBD2. The CDR3 is made up of 15 amino acids. Germline CDR1 reads SGHTA; CDR2 reads FQGNSA. Trimming removed 3 bases from V and 1 base from J; junction bases left unmatched: 2. The CDR3 is CASSFSGGSYNEQFF. The CDR3 coding sequence is TGTGCCAGCAGCTTCTCGGGGGGGTCCTACAATGAGCAGTTCTTC.

The chain recombines TRBV5-1 with TRBJ2-7; D is unresolved. Germline values: CDR1 SGHRS, CDR2 YFSETQ. The CDR3 covers 13 residues. V lost 2 bases to trimming and J lost 0 bases, with 6 bases between them. The CDR3 loop is CASSLATSYEQYF. The DNA for the CDR3 is TGCGCCAGCAGCTTAGCGACCTCCTACGAGCAGTACTTC.

This clone was picked up a small number of times. The same CDR3 also results from other DNA sequences found in this sample. The V and J genes are TRBV5-1 and TRBJ2-2; D remains ambiguous. CDR1 and CDR2 (germline): SGHRS, YFSETQ. The CDR3 spans 14 residues. V lost 0 bases and J lost 0, with 3 bases in between. The CDR3 reads CASSLDSNTGELFF. CDR3 DNA: TGCGCCAGCAGCTTGGACTCGAACACCGGGGAGCTGTTTTTT.

The chain combines TRBV18 with TRBJ2-5, with D perhaps TRBD1 (6 bases). Trimming left V 0 bases short and J 5 bases short, with 7 bases between. Germline values: CDR1 KGHSH, CDR2 LQKENI. The CDR3 is made up of 13 amino acids. CDR3 DNA sequence: TGTGCCAGCTCACCACCCGACAGGGAGACCCAGTACTTC. The encoded protein is CASSPPDRETQYF.